One and the same sample provided the 20 T cell receptor beta chains below, sequenced in a study of post-analysis software for immune sequencing data. Notes on the study in general: Among 5 or 6 TRBV segments more frequent in patients than controls were TRBV5-6, TRBV5-1 and TRBV20-1.

Their antigens are not known. Carried by the TCR beta cDNA libraries were unique molecular identifiers. TCRdb called the PCR reads again in MiXCR, with one record for every CDR3 protein. The sample includes about 380,000 distinct CDR3 sequences, around a third of them seen just once. The sequenced material came from blood. These receptors were collected from a girl aged 10-17 years with multiple sclerosis.

For this clonotype: An end of the junction does not agree with germline; a read error may underlie this. The rearrangement uses TRBV5-1 and TRBJ1-1; the D gene is possibly TRBD1 (6 bases). The length of the CDR3 is 14 residues. Germline values: CDR1 SGHRS, CDR2 YFSETQ. CDR3 amino acids: CASSWGGWDTGAFF. The CDR3 DNA is TGCGCCAGCAGCTGGGGGGGGTGGGACACTGGAGCTTTCTTT.

This clonotype showed up just once. The chain couples TRBV20-1 to TRBJ2-7; D is unclear. V was pared by 0 bases and J by 5 bases, with 5 bases between. This CDR3 has 11 amino acids. The germline V gene encodes CDR1 DFQATT and CDR2 SNEGSKA (reference sequence). CDR3 DNA sequence: TGCAGTGCTAGAGACACCCACGAGCAGTACTTC. Residues: CSARDTHEQYF.

Points on this clonotype: The junction shows a germline mismatch at one end, possibly a read error. The chain carries TRBV24-1 and TRBJ1-5; D gene uncertain. Per the germline V gene, CDR1 is KGHDR and CDR2 is SFDVKD. CDR3 size: 16 residues. The CDR3 loop is CATSEPKNISNQPQHF. The CDR3 coding sequence is TGTGCCACCAGTGAGCCGAAAAATATAAGCAACCAGCCCCAGCATTTT.

The chain uses TRBV10-3 and TRBJ1-1, with 7 bases aligning to TRBD1. V lost 3 bases, J lost 0 bases, and 19 bases stayed unmatched. The CDR3 loop spans 20 amino acids. Per germline, CDR1 ENHRY and CDR2 SYGVKD. CDR3 bases: TGTGCCATCAGTGATCCTCGAATGTATAAGACAGGGCTTATGAACACTGAAGCTTTCTTT. Translating gives CAISDPRMYKTGLMNTEAFF.

This chain links TRBV11-2 with TRBJ2-7; 8 nucleotides match TRBD2. The ends lost 7 bases at V and 2 bases at J; junction bases unmatched: 13. The CDR3 runs to 16 residues. The germline V gene has CDR1 SGHAT and CDR2 FQNNGV. This CDR3 is CASNLSAAGAPYEQYF. CDR3 nucleotide sequence: TGTGCCAGCAACTTGTCGGCAGCGGGGGCTCCCTACGAGCAGTACTTC.

This clonotype came up many times. The chain uses TRBV7-2 and TRBJ1-2; D gene ambiguous. The CDR3 consists of 13 residues. Germline values: CDR1 SGHTA, CDR2 FQGNSA. The V end lost 4 bases, the J end lost 4 bases, and 10 bases lay between the germline ends. CDR3 loop: CASSSDTTYGYTF. Here the CDR3 DNA reads TGTGCCAGCAGCTCAGACACCACCTATGGCTACACCTTC.

In its sample, this clonotype was seen a few times. The V gene is TRBV29-1, the J gene TRBJ1-1, with a weak D call TRBD1 (6 bases). Germline CDR1 SQVTM, CDR2 ANQGSEA. CDR3 length: 13 amino acids. V was pared by 7 bases and J by 3 bases, with 15 bases between. In DNA form, the CDR3 reads TGCAGCGCCCGGAGGGGGAGGGACACTGAAGCTTTCTTT. Encoded protein: CSARRGRDTEAFF.

In its sample, this clonotype was seen many times. This sequence joins TRBV4-2 and TRBJ2-1; the D gene could be TRBD1 or TRBD2 (6 bases each). V was shortened by 4 bases and J by 6 bases, with 22 bases between the two germline ends. CDR3 length: 17 residues. CDR1 LGHNA and CDR2 YNFKEQ come from the germline V gene. The CDR3 DNA reads as TGTGCCAGCAGCCCCGAGGGACGGGGGCTGGCGGGCAATGAGCAGTTCTTC. Translating it yields CASSPEGRGLAGNEQFF.

The genes are TRBV4-3 and TRBJ1-4; 7 positions agree with TRBD1. The CDR3 runs to 17 residues. Trimming removed 1 base from V and 11 bases from J; junction bases left unmatched: 16. Germline V gene data show CDR1 as LGHNA and CDR2 as YSLEER. The CDR3 region is CASSQVELATGKWKLFF. The CDR3 nucleotides read TGCGCCAGCAGCCAAGTGGAGTTAGCGACAGGGAAGTGGAAACTGTTTTTT.

This clonotype was picked up a small number of times. The chain uses TRBV12-3 or TRBV12-4 and TRBJ2-5, with 9 bases identical to TRBD2. Trimming at V came to 2 bases and at J to 2 bases, leaving 6 bases not matched to a gene. This CDR3 is built from 16 residues. This chain's CDR3 is CASSLSGGGGQETQYF. For the CDR3, the DNA is TGTGCCAGCAGTTTAAGCGGCGGGGGGGGGCAAGAGACCCAGTACTTC.

The gene calls are TRBV5-1 and TRBJ1-1, with D unclear. The CDR3 spans 16 residues. V was clipped by 4 bases and J by 5 bases, with 21 bases between them. In germline, CDR1 is SGHRS, CDR2 YFSETQ. The CDR3 DNA sequence: TGCGCCAGCAGCCCTAGCTTGGTAGGGCAAACGACTGAAGCTTTCTTT. It codes for CASSPSLVGQTTEAFF.

This rearrangement joins TRBV3-1 to TRBJ2-7, with 7 bases fitting TRBD1. The germline V gene has CDR1 LGHDT and CDR2 YNNKEL (reference sequence). The CDR3 runs to 14 residues. With 4 bases clipped from V and 3 bases from J, the junction kept 6 bases outside the gene matches. Here the CDR3 DNA reads TGTGCCAGCAGCCTCCGACAGGGTATCTACGAGCAGTACTTC. Protein sequence: CASSLRQGIYEQYF.

This clonotype was detected a few times. The chain combines TRBV6-1 with TRBJ2-7; 8 nucleotides agree with TRBD1. The ends lost 7 bases at V and 2 bases at J; junction bases unmatched: 4. Germline CDR1 is MNHNS and CDR2 is SASEGT. The CDR3 sequence is 13 residues long. The CDR3 DNA reads as TGTGCCAGCATAGACAGGGGAGCCTACGAGCAGTACTTC. The encoded protein is CASIDRGAYEQYF.

This clonotype was observed a few times. V is TRBV21-1 and J is TRBJ2-5; TRBD2, as called in the table, went unchecked against the DNA. TRBV21-1 corresponds to a pseudogene. This CDR3 comprises 15 residues. CDR3 sequence (DNA): TGTGCCAGTTGCGGGCCTTTCCTTTTCCAAGAGACCCAGTACTTC. This codes for CASCGPFLFQETQYF.

With regard to this clonotype: The junction departs from germline at one end; a sequencing error may be responsible. The chain combines TRBV7-2 with TRBJ2-4; perhaps TRBD2 as D (5 bases). The CDR3 runs 15 residues. Germline V gene lookup returns CDR1 SGHTA and CDR2 FQGNSA. CDR3 loop: CASGFDGLPKNIQCF. In nucleotides, the CDR3 is TGTGCCAGCGGATTCGACGGACTTCCCAAAAACATTCAGTGCTTC.

This sequence joins TRBV19 and TRBJ2-1; 8 bases match TRBD2. Per germline, CDR1 LNHDA and CDR2 SQIVND (reference sequence). J lost 7 bases, V lost 2 bases, and 4 bases had no gene match. The CDR3 has 14 residues. This chain's CDR3 is CASSIYQRENEQFF. In DNA, the CDR3 is TGTGCCAGTAGTATATATCAGCGGGAGAATGAGCAGTTCTTC. Drawing the rest from reference TRBV19 and TRBJ2-1, the complete variable domain is DGGITQSPKYLFRKEGQNVTLSCEQNLNHDAMYWYRQDPGQGLRLIYYSQIVNDFQKGDIAEGYSVSREKKESFPLTVTSAQKNPTAFYLCASSIYQRENEQFFGPGTRLTVL.

Many counts were recorded for this clonotype. V gene TRBV18 combines with J gene TRBJ2-1, with TRBD1 identical over 11 bases. The CDR3 is 15 amino acids. CDR1 is KGHSH, CDR2 LQKENI, per germline. V trimming: 3 bases; J trimming: 6 bases; junction bases outside the gene matches: 4. CDR3 amino acids: CASSPGTGGFNEQFF. Here the CDR3 DNA reads TGTGCCAGCTCACCCGGGACAGGGGGGTTCAATGAGCAGTTCTTC.

This clonotype was counted a few times. This chain uses TRBV28 with TRBJ2-7; TRBD1 matches at 11 bases. Trimming took 8 bases from V and 4 from J; bases not matched to a gene: 10. This CDR3 contains 15 residues. Looked up from germline, CDR1 is MDHEN and CDR2 is SYDVKM. The CDR3 DNA follows: TGTGCCAGCTCAAGCCCTGGGACAGGGGGTTACGAGCAGTACTTC. This translates into CASSSPGTGGYEQYF.

V usage is TRBV28 and J usage is TRBJ2-5; no clear D. V dropped 3 bases and J dropped 1 base, with 6 bases sitting between them. The germline V gene has CDR1 MDHEN and CDR2 SYDVKM. This CDR3 is built from 13 residues. The CDR3 loop reads CASSFPAQETQYF. The CDR3 bases are TGTGCCAGCAGTTTCCCGGCCCAAGAGACCCAGTACTTC. Variable domain in full (rest from reference TRBV28 and TRBJ2-5): DVKVTQSSRYLVKRTGEKVFLECVQDMDHENMFWYRQDPGLGLRLIYFSYDVKMKEKGDIPEGYSVSREKKERFSLILESASTNQTSMYLCASSFPAQETQYFGPGTRLLVL.

There are a few counts of this clonotype. V and J are TRBV9 and TRBJ2-5; 9 positions agree with TRBD1. The CDR3 covers 14 residues. From germline, CDR1 is SGDLS and CDR2 YYNGEE. The J segment lost 5 bases and the V segment lost 3 bases, leaving 5 bases of the junction unmatched. CDR3 sequence: CASSGTGGWETQYF. In nucleotides, the CDR3 is TGTGCCAGCAGCGGCACAGGGGGCTGGGAGACCCAGTACTTC.